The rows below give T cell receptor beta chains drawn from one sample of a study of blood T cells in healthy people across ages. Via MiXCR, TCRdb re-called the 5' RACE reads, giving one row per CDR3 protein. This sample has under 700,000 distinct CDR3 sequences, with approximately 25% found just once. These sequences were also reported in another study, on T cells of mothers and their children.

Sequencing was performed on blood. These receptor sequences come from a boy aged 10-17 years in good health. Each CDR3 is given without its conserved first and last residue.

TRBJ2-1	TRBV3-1	ASSQRVDSSGAYNEQF
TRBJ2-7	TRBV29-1	SVEEPLFAGNSYEQY
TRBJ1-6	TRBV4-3	ASSQGDRVNSPLH
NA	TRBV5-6	ASSRSGTSGLAYEQY
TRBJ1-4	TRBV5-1	ASSSGQAPEKLF
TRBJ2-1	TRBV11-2	ASSLVLAGVYEQF
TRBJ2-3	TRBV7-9	ASSLAVGGRTDTQY
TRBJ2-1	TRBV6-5	ASSYNVAGGMKYNEQF
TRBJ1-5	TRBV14	ASSTDRNQPQH
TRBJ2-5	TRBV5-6	ASSLVKGGGETQY
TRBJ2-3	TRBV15	AASRDPGRRADTQY
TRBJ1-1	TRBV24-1	ATSDSRGGNTEAF
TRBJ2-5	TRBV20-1	SARAETQY
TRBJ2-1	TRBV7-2	ASSLEAGTAYNEQF
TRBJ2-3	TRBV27	ASRRWGTDTQY
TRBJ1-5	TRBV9	ASSSRGGRTLQPQH
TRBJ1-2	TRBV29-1	SVDQENYGYT
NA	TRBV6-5	ASRNGRDSTNEQY
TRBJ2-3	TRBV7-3	ASSPRDRRTDTQY
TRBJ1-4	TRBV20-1	SASTGREKLF
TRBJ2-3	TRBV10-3	AISDTGTSGRGLTDTQY
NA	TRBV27	ASGRAEQF
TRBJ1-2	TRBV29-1	SAQEANYGYT
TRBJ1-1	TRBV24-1	ATSDLGEAF
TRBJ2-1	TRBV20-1	SARDPLVQFVEQF
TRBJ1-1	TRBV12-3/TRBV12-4	ATSFAGEAF
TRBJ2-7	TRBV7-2	ASSLLQGGEQY
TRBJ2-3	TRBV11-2	ASSPRLVSTDTQY
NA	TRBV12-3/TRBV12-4	ASSWAGVYEQY
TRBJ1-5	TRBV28	ASSLNLAGHSNQPQH
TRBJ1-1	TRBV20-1	SAQSKLRGRRAF
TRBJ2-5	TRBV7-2	ASSLLDSLLF
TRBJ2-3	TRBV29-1	SVGGTGSPDTQY
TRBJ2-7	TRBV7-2	ASSLGALSNPYEQY
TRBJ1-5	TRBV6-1	ASRLRGESNQPQH
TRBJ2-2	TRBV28	ASSATRSTGELF
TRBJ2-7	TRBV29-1	SVEDLSGAVWEQY
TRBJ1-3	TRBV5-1	ASSSGPSTIY
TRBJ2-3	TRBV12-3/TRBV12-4	ASSLGQGMDTQY
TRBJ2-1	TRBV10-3	AISDTGQGRNEQF
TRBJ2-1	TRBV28	ASKDSNGVRDEQF
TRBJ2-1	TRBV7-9	ASSFGLAGGSSYNEQF
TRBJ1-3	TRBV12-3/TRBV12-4	ASTLGQARRNTIY
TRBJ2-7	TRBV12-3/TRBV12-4	ASSSAVEQY
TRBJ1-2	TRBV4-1	ASSQGEVGGYT
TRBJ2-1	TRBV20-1	SARLGTSGQNEQF
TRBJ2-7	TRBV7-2	ASSFTGKHEQY
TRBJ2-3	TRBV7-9	ASSKAGDTQY
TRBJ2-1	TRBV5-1	ASSASSGGNEQF
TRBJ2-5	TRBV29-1	SETEGGPGETQY
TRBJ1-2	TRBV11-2	ASSLVWGYT
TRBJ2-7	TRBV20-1	SAIRQGAAEQY
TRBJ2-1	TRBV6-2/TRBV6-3	ASSSIGSYNEQF
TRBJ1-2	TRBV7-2	ASSLSSTTGGYGYT
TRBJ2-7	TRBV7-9	ASTAGGNHEQY